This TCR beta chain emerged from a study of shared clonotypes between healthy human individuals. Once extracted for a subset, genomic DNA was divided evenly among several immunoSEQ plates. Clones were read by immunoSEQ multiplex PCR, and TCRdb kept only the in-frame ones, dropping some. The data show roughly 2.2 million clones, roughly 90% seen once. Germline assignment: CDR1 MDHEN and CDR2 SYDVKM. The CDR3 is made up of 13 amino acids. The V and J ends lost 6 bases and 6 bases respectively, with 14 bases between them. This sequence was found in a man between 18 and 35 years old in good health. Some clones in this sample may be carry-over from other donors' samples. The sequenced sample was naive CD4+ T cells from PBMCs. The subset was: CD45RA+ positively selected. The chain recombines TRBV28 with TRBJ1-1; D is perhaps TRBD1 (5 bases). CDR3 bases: TGTGCCAGCAGGAGACTAGTGGGGGCTGAAGCTTTCTTT. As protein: CASRRLVGAEAFF.